The present TCR beta chain was sequenced within a study of post-analysis software for immune sequencing data (dated by TCRdb to between 2014 and 2016). Describing the broader study: Recorded disease courses included relapsing-remitting, secondary progressive and progressive-relapsing multiple sclerosis, with some patients lacking subtype annotation. The multiple sclerosis patient repertoires were compared with 10 to 12 previously published healthy control repertoires from donors aged about 6 to 26 years. A subset of samples was prepared in parallel using single-end sample barcoding, then pooled and co-amplified after Illumina adapter ligation. What the work shows at the level of the full study, not this receptor alone: Significantly lower normalized Chao1 diversity was found in multiple sclerosis patients than in controls, suggesting substantial peripheral T-cell clonal expansion. When samples were clustered directly using the F measure, samples prepared in the same batch co-clustered strongly, which prompted a batch-effect correction. The multiple sclerosis patient group was slightly younger than the control group. Patients showed significantly higher frequencies than controls for a handful of TRBV segments, among them TRBV5-6, TRBV5-1 and TRBV20-1.

The cysteine opens and the phenylalanine closes a CDR3 of 19 amino acids. Only the CDR3 DNA is retained, 57 bases long and in frame from the first base. The germline V gene gives CDR1 as MNHNS and CDR2 as SASEGT. V is reduced by 7 bases and J by 1 base, leaving a spacing of 28 bases between them. Remarks on this clonotype: Its antigen remains undetermined. No qualities accompany the bases; no much larger clone lies one base away.

The receptor library was made with PCR. The data were produced on an Illumina HiSeq 2500. To reduce PCR and sequencing biases, unique molecular identifiers were built into the TCR beta cDNA libraries. Every 1 to 10 million input T cells yielded approximately 500,000 cDNA molecules, meaning each molecule approximated one T cell. Patient libraries were prepared and sequenced with the same protocol used for the earlier healthy control dataset. Within a given batch, samples were prepared together, multiplexed and sequenced on the same HiSeq lane. As for the authors' bioinformatics: Raw barcoded reads were processed with MIGEC, discarding single-read molecular identifier groups before consensus assembly and CDR3 extraction. VDJtools was used for post-analysis of the clonotype tables, with diversity normalized by down-sampling every dataset to the smallest sample size. To correct batch-related cross-sample contamination, repertoire overlap clustering matched CDR3 amino acid sequences but not nucleotide sequences. Using fastp trimming at Q25 and MiXCR clonotype assembly, TCRdb reanalyzed the public sequencing data and kept in-frame beta chains. Every entry covers one CDR3 protein and lists the most common genes and DNA from its rows. V and J calls and clone size were set by TCRdb, not the authors. The sample table holds approximately 770,000 distinct CDR3 sequences, of which around 46% were seen once. The leading ten clones occupy 4.9% of the sample.

To demonstrate the VDJtools post-analysis software, the study profiled TCR beta repertoires from the peripheral blood of around 13 young patients with multiple sclerosis. The multiple sclerosis patients were children and adolescents between roughly 6 and 16 years of age. The clonotype was recovered from a girl aged 5-17 years with multiple sclerosis. Here the chain combines TRBV6-1 and TRBJ1-2; a weak D assignment points to TRBD1 (6 bases agree). The sample comprised blood. The CDR3 region reads CASTQFGGGAPRINYGYTF. Read as DNA, the sequence is TGTGCCAGCACCCAGTTTGGGGGGGGCGCCCCTCGAATTAACTATGGCTACACCTTC.